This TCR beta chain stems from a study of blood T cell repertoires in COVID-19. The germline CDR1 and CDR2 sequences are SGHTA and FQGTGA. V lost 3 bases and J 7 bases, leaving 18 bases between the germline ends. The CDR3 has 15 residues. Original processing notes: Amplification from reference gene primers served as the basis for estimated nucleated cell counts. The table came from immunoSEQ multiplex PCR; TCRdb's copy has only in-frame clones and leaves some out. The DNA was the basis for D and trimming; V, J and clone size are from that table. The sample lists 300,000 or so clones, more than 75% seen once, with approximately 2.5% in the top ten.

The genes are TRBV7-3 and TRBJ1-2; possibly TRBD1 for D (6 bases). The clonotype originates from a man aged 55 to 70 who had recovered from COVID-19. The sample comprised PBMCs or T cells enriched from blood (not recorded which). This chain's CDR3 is CASSLQPGHSRGYTF. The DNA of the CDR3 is TGTGCCAGCAGCTTGCAACCGGGACACAGTCGTGGCTACACCTTC.